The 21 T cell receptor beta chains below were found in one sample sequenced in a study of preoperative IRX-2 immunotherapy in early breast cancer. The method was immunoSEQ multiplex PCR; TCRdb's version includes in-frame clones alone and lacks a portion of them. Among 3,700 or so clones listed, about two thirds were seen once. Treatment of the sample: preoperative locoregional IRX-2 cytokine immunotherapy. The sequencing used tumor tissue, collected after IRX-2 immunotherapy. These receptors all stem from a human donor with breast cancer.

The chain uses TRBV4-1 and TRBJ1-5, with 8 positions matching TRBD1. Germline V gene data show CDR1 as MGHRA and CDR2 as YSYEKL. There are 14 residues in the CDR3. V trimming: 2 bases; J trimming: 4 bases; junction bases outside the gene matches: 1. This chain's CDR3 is CASSQRQGNQPQHF. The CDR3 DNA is TGCGCCAGCAGCCAACGACAGGGGAATCAGCCCCAGCATTTT.

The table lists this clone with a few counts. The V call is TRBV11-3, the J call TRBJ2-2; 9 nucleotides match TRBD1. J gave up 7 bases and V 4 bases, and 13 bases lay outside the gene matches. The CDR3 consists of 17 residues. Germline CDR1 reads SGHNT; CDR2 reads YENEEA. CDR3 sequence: CASSSSPGQGIVGELFF. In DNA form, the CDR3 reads TGTGCCAGCAGCTCAAGCCCGGGACAGGGTATCGTCGGGGAGCTGTTTTTT.

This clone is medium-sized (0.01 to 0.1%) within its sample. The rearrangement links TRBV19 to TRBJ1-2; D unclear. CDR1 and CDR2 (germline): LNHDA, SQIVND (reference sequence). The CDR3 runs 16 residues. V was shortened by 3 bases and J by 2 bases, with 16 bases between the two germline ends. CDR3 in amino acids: CASSMVSDHSNYGYTF. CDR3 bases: TGTGCCAGTAGTATGGTGTCAGACCATTCCAACTATGGCTACACCTTC. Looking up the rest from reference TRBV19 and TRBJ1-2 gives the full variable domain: DGGITQSPKYLFRKEGQNVTLSCEQNLNHDAMYWYRQDPGQGLRLIYYSQIVNDFQKGDIAEGYSVSREKKESFPLTVTSAQKNPTAFYLCASSMVSDHSNYGYTFGSGTRLTVV.

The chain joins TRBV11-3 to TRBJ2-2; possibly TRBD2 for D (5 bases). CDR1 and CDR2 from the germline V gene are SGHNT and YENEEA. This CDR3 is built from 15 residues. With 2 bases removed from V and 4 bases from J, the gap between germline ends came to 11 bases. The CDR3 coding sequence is TGTGCCAGCAGCTTACTTGAGGGTGGCACCGGGGAGCTGTTTTTT. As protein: CASSLLEGGTGELFF.

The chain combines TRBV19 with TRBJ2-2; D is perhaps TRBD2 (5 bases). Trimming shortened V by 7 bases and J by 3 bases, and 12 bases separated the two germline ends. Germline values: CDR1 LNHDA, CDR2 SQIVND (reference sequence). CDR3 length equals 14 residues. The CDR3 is CASTPDYYTGELFF. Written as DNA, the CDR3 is TGTGCCAGTACCCCCGACTATTACACCGGGGAGCTGTTTTTT. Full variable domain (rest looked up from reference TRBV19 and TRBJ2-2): DGGITQSPKYLFRKEGQNVTLSCEQNLNHDAMYWYRQDPGQGLRLIYYSQIVNDFQKGDIAEGYSVSREKKESFPLTVTSAQKNPTAFYLCASTPDYYTGELFFGEGSRLTVL.

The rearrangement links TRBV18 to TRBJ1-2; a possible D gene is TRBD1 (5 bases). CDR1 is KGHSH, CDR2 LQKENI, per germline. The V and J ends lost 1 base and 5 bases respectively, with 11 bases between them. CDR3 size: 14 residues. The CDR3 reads CASSPQGREYGYTF. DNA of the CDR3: TGTGCCAGCTCACCACAGGGACGAGAGTATGGCTACACCTTC.

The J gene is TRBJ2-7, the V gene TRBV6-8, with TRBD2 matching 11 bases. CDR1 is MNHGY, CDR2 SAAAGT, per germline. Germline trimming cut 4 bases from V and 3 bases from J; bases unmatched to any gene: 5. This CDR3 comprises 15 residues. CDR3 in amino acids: CASSSLLAGDYEQYF. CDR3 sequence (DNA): TGTGCCAGCAGTTCCTTACTAGCGGGGGACTACGAGCAGTACTTC.

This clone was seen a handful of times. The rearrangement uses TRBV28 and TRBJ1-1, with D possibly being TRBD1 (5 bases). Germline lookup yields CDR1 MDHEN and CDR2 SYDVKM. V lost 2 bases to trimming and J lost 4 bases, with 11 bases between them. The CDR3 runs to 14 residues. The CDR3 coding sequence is TGTGCCAGCAGTTTAGGCGGGGGTCGCACTGAAGCTTTCTTT. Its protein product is CASSLGGGRTEAFF.

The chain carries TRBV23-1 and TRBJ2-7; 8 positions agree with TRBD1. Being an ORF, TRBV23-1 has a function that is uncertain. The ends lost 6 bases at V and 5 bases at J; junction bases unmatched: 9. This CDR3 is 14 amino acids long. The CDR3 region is CASSLTRGQNEQYF. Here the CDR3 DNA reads TGCGCCAGCAGCTTAACCAGGGGGCAAAACGAGCAGTACTTC.

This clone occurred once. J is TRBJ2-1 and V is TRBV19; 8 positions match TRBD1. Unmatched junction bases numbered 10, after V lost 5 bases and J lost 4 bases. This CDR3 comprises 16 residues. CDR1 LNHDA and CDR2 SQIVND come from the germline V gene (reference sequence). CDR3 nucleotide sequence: TGTGCCAGTAGTTACCGGGCAGGGGGCATGTACAATGAGCAGTTCTTC. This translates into CASSYRAGGMYNEQFF.

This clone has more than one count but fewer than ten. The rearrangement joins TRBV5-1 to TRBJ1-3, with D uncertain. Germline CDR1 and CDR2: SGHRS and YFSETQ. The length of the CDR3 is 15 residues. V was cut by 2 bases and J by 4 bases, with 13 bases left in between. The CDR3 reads CASSFSWDPGNTIYF. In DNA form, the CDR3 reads TGCGCCAGCAGCTTCTCATGGGATCCCGGAAACACCATATATTTT.

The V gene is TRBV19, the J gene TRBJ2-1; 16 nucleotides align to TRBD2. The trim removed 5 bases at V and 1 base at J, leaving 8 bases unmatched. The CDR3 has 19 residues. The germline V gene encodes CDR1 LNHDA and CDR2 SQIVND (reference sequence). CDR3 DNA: TGTGCCAGTAGTGCCGGGACTAGCGGGAGGGCCGGGTCCTACAATGAGCAGTTCTTC. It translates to CASSAGTSGRAGSYNEQFF.

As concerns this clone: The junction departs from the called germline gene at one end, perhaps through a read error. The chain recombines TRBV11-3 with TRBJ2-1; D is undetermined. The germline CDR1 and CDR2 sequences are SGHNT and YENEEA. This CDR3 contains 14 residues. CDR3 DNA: TGTGCCAGCAGCTTAGTAATGTCCTCCAATGAGCAGTTCTTC. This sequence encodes CASSLVMSSNEQFF.

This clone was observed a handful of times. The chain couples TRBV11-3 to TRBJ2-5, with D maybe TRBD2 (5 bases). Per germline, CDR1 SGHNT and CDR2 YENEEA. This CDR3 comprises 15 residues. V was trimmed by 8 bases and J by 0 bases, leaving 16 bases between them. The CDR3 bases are TGTGCCAGCCGGCCGATCCGGGAATACCAAGAGACCCAGTACTTC. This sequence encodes CASRPIREYQETQYF. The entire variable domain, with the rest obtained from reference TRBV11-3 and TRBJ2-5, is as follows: EAGVVQSPRYKIIEKKQPVAFWCNPISGHNTLYWYLQNLGQGPELLIRYENEEAVDDSQLPKDRFSAERLKGVDSTLKIQPAELGDSAVYLCASRPIREYQETQYFGPGTRLLVL.

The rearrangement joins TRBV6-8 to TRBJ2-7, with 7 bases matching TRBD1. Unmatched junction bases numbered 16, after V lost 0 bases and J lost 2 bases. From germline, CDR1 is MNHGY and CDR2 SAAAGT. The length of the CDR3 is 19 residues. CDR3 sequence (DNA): TGTGCCAGCAGTTACTCGATTTGGGGTGCGAAGACAGGGACCTACGAGCAGTACTTC. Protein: CASSYSIWGAKTGTYEQYF.

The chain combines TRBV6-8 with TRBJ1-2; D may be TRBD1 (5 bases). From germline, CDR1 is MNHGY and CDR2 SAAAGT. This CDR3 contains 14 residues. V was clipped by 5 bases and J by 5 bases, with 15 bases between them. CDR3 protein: CASSHRGRGYGYTF. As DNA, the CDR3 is TGTGCCAGCAGTCACCGGGGCAGAGGGTATGGCTACACCTTC.

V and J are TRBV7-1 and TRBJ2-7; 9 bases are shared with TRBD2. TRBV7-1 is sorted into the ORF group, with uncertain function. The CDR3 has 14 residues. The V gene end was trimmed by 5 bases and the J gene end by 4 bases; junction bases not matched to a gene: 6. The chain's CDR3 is CASSQTSGRYEQYF. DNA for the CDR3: TGTGCCAGCAGCCAGACTAGCGGTCGGTACGAGCAGTACTTC.

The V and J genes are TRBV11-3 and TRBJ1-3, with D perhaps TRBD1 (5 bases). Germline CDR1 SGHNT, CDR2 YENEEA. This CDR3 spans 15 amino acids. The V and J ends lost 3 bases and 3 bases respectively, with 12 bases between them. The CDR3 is CASSLTGEIGNTIYF. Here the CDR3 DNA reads TGTGCCAGCAGCTTGACGGGGGAAATTGGAAACACCATATATTTT.

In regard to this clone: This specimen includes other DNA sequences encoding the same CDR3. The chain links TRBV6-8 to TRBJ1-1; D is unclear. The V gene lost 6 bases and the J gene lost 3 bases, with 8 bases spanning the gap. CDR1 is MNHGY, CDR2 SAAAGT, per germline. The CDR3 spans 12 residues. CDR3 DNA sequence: TGTGCCAGCAGAACATTGGACACTGAAGCTTTCTTT. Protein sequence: CASRTLDTEAFF.

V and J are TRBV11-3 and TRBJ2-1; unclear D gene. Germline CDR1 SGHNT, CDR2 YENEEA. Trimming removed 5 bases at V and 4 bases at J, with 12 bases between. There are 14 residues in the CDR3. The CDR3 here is CASSRNEVYNEQFF. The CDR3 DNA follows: TGTGCCAGCAGCCGGAACGAGGTATACAATGAGCAGTTCTTC.

CDR3 protein: CASSLGTAGLSYNEQFF. Written as DNA, the CDR3 is TGTGCCAGTAGCCTCGGTACAGCCGGACTGTCCTACAATGAGCAGTTCTTC. The chain uses TRBV19 and TRBJ2-1, with D possibly TRBD2 on 5 matching bases. Trimming removed 6 bases at V and 1 base at J, with 19 bases between. This CDR3 comprises 17 residues. Germline V lookup: CDR1 LNHDA, CDR2 SQIVND (reference sequence).